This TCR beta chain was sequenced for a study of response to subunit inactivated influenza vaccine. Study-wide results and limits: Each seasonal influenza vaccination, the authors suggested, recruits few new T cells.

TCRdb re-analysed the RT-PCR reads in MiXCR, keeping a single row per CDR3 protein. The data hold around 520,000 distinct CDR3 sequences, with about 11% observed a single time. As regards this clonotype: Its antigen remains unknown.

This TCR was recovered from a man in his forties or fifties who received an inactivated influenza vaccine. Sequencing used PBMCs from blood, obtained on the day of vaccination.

CDR3 coding DNA: TGCAGCGTCCGGAATAGCGTAAGCTCCGAGCAGTACTTC. Its protein is CSVRNSVSSEQYF. The gene calls are TRBV29-1 and TRBJ2-7; D may be TRBD2 (5 bases). The V and J ends lost 6 bases and 6 bases respectively, with 18 bases between them. Germline V gene lookup returns CDR1 SQVTM and CDR2 ANQGSEA. This CDR3 spans 13 amino acids.